Listed here are 8 T cell receptor beta chains from one sample, sequenced in a study of T cells after yellow fever vaccination. TCRdb used MiXCR to reprocess the 5' RACE reads, holding one entry per CDR3 protein. The repertoire holds around 310,000 distinct CDR3 sequences, with roughly 4% as singletons. This sample comprised PBMCs, obtained 5 days after the yellow fever booster vaccination. The receptors shown here come from a man younger than 35 who received the YFV17D yellow fever vaccine.

This clonotype was observed a few times. The gene calls are TRBV7-9 and TRBJ2-1, with 10 bases matching TRBD1. This CDR3 is built from 16 residues. The junction had 7 bases not matched to a gene; V was cut back by 2 bases and J by 6 bases. Germline assignment: CDR1 SEHNR and CDR2 FQNEAQ (reference sequence). DNA for the CDR3: TGTGCCAGCAGCTTAACCGGGACAGGGGTTAGCAATGAGCAGTTCTTC. It specifies CASSLTGTGVSNEQFF.

V is TRBV20-1 and J is TRBJ1-1; a weak D match, TRBD1 (6 bases). V lost 6 bases to trimming and J lost 5 bases, with 16 bases between them. Germline V gives CDR1 DFQATT, CDR2 SNEGSKA (reference sequence). This CDR3 is 13 amino acids long. CDR3 residues: CSARLGGGTEAFF. CDR3 nucleotides: TGCAGTGCCAGGTTAGGGGGGGGTACTGAAGCTTTCTTT.

The V and J genes are TRBV20-1 and TRBJ2-3; the D is unclear. This CDR3 has 14 residues. Per germline, CDR1 DFQATT and CDR2 SNEGSKA (reference sequence). Trimming removed 8 bases from V and 7 bases from J, with 22 bases in between. This CDR3 is CSIPSYPGTNTQYF. The CDR3 bases are TGCAGTATACCTTCCTACCCGGGCACGAATACGCAGTATTTT.

The sample holds a few counts of this clonotype. The chain links TRBV18 to TRBJ2-5; D unclear. Germline values: CDR1 KGHSH, CDR2 LQKENI. The CDR3 is 13 residues long. V lost 3 bases, J lost 0 bases, and 5 bases lay in between. The CDR3 protein is CASSPEYQETQYF. The CDR3 DNA follows: TGTGCCAGCTCACCTGAGTACCAAGAGACCCAGTACTTC.

The table lists this clonotype with many counts. This rearrangement joins TRBV7-2 to TRBJ1-6; 8 nucleotides line up with TRBD1. The CDR3 runs 16 residues. Germline V CDR1 and CDR2: SGHTA, FQGNSA. Trimming at V came to 5 bases and at J to 9 bases, leaving 12 bases not matched to a gene. CDR3 bases: TGTGCCAGCAGCATCGAGAGGACAGGGTTTGGTTCACCCCTCCACTTT. This gives the protein CASSIERTGFGSPLHF.

A few counts support this clonotype. The rearrangement uses TRBV7-3 and TRBJ2-3, with 10 bases matching TRBD1. The germline gives CDR1 SGHTA, CDR2 FQGTGA. V was pared by 3 bases and J by 4 bases, with 4 bases of the junction left unmatched. The CDR3 length is 15 residues. CDR3 region: CASSFSGTGADTQYF. CDR3 sequence (DNA): TGTGCCAGCAGCTTCTCCGGGACAGGGGCAGATACGCAGTATTTT.

This clonotype was found a few times. The chain is built from TRBV29-1 and TRBJ1-1, with a tentative D call TRBD1 (5 bases). CDR3 length equals 16 residues. Germline lookup yields CDR1 SQVTM and CDR2 ANQGSEA. Trimming shortened V by 4 bases and J by 5 bases, and 23 bases separated the two germline ends. CDR3 sequence (DNA): TGCAGCGTTGTAGTGGTATCGGCGACAGAGGGAACTGAAGCTTTCTTT. Translation: CSVVVVSATEGTEAFF.

The chain carries TRBV19 and TRBJ2-7, with 9 bases aligning to TRBD1. From germline, CDR1 is LNHDA and CDR2 SQIVND (reference sequence). The CDR3 contains 16 residues. The V segment lost 9 bases and the J segment 7 bases; nucleotides outside the gene matches: 19. CDR3 loop: CASQRRSQGAGREQYV. The DNA for the CDR3 is TGTGCCAGCCAACGACGGTCACAGGGGGCTGGTCGGGAGCAGTACGTC.